This T cell receptor beta chain was found in a study of shared clonotypes between healthy human individuals. Overall study results and limits: Sampling used blood alone; tissue repertoires probably differ.

Replicate PCRs for unsorted PBMC used 300 ng DNA (about 27,000 T cell genomes). Method: immunoSEQ multiplex PCR; TCRdb's copy keeps in-frame clones and lacks some. The sample consists of 450,000 to 550,000 clones, roughly 78% of them appearing once. About this clone itself: The antigen is not known.

The sequenced sample consisted of PBMCs. This clonotype was obtained from a woman in her thirties or forties in good health. Some clones in this sample may be carry-over from other donors' samples.

CDR3 bases: TGCGCCAGCAGCTCTTCGTGGGGGGGAGACGAGCAGTACTTC. Protein product: CASSSSWGGDEQYF. The chain uses TRBV5-1 and TRBJ2-7; 7 bases agree with TRBD2. This CDR3 spans 14 amino acids. The germline V gene encodes CDR1 SGHRS and CDR2 YFSETQ. The trim removed 3 bases at V and 5 bases at J, leaving 8 bases unmatched. The full variable domain, rest sourced from reference TRBV5-1 and TRBJ2-7, is KAGVTQTPRYLIKTRGQQVTLSCSPISGHRSVSWYQQTPGQGLQFLFEYFSETQRNKGNFPGRFSGRQFSNSRSEMNVSTLELGDSALYLCASSSSWGGDEQYFGPGTRLTVT.